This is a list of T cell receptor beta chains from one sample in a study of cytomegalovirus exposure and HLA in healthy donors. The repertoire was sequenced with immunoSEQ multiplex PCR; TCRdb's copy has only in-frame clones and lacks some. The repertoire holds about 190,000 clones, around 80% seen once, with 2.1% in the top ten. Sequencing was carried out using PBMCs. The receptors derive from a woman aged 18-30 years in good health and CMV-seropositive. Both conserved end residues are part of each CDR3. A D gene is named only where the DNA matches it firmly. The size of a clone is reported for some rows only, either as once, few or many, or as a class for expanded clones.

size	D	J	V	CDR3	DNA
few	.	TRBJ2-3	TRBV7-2	CASSLGRNTQYF	TGTGCCAGCAGCTTAGGGAGGAATACGCAGTATTTT
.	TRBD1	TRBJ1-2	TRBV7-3	CASSEGQGYGYTF	TGTGCCAGCAGCGAGGGACAGGGCTATGGCTACACCTTC
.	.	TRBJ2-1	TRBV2	CASTQEDSSYNEQFF	TGTGCCAGCACCCAGGAGGACTCCTCCTACAATGAGCAGTTCTTC
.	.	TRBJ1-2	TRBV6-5	CASSYSRTGYDGYTF	TGTGCCAGCAGTTACTCCAGAACAGGGTACGATGGCTACACCTTC
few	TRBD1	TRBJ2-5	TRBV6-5	CASSYSSRGQGETQYF	TGTGCCAGCAGTTACTCGAGTAGGGGGCAGGGTGAGACCCAGTACTTC
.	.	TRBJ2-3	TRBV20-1	CSANREDTQYF	TGCAGTGCTAACAGGGAGGATACGCAGTATTTT
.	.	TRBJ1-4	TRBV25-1	CASSENGEKLFF	TGTGCCAGCAGTGAAAACGGTGAAAAACTGTTTTTT
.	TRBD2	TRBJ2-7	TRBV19	CASSIGGGAGEQYF	TGTGCCAGTAGTATTGGGGGGGGAGCTGGAGAGCAGTACTTC
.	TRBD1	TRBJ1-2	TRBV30	CAWTADRGYGYTF	TGTGCCTGGACCGCGGACAGGGGTTATGGCTACACCTTC
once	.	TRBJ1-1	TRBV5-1	CASSSNSGLGVTEAFF	TGCGCCAGCAGCTCGAACTCAGGGTTAGGTGTTACTGAAGCTTTCTTT
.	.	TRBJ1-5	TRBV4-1	CASSQHKLGNQPQHF	TGCGCCAGCAGCCAACACAAGTTGGGCAATCAGCCCCAGCATTTT
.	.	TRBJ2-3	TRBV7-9	CASSLGRSTDTQYF	TGTGCCAGCAGCTTAGGGCGGAGCACAGATACGCAGTATTTT
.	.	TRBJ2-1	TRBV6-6	CASGPGNEQFF	TGTGCCAGCGGCCCAGGCAATGAGCAGTTCTTC
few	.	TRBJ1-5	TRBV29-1	CSVEDPGGSEHF	TGCAGCGTTGAAGATCCGGGAGGGTCTGAGCATTTT
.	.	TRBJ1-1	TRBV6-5	CASTNGGDAFF	TGTGCCAGCACCAACGGAGGGGATGCTTTCTTT
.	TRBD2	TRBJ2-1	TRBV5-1	CASSLRTSGAREQFF	TGCGCCAGCAGCTTAAGGACTAGCGGGGCCCGAGAGCAGTTCTTC
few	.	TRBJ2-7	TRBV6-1	CASSEEVGGSYEQYF	TGTGCCAGCAGTGAAGAGGTAGGGGGTTCCTACGAGCAGTACTTC
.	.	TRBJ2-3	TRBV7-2	CASSLEGGALLDTQYF	TGTGCCAGCAGCTTAGAGGGGGGGGCCCTCCTGGATACGCAGTATTTT
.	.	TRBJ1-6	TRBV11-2	CASHGHRQMSSYNSPLHF	TGTGCCAGCCACGGGCACCGACAGATGAGCTCCTATAATTCACCCCTCCACTTT
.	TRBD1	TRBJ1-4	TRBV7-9	CASSPSRQGVKEKLFF	TGTGCCAGCAGCCCCTCTAGACAGGGGGTGAAGGAAAAACTGTTTTTT
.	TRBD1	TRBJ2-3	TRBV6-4	CASGTGGIDTQYF	TGTGCCAGCGGGACAGGGGGCATAGATACGCAGTATTTT
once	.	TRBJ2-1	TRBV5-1	CASSPTRSSYNEQFF	TGCGCCAGCAGCCCGACTAGGAGCTCCTACAATGAGCAGTTCTTC
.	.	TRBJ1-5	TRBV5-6	CASSLYRANQPQHF	TGTGCCAGCAGCTTGTACAGGGCAAATCAGCCCCAGCATTTT
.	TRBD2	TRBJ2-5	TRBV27	CASSLTSGGAGETQYF	TGTGCCAGCAGTCTAACTAGCGGGGGGGCCGGGGAGACCCAGTACTTC
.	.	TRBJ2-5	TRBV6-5	CASSYYASGETQYF	TGTGCCAGCAGTTACTACGCCAGCGGGGAGACCCAGTACTTC
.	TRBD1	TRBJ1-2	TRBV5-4	CASSFQGRGNYGYTF	TGTGCCAGCAGCTTTCAAGGCAGGGGGAACTATGGCTACACCTTC
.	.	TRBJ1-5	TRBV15	CATSRGGLVVRQPQHF	TGTGCCACCAGCAGGGGGGGGCTAGTAGTTCGGCAGCCCCAGCATTTT
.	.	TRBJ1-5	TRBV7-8	CASSLGRGNQPQHF	TGTGCCAGCAGCTTAGGTCGGGGGAATCAGCCCCAGCATTTT
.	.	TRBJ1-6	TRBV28	CASSLRQGWSPLHF	TGTGCCAGCAGTTTGAGGCAGGGGTGGTCACCCCTCCACTTT
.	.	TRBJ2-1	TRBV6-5	CASSRSSFSGEQFF	TGTGCCAGCAGTCGGAGCTCCTTTTCGGGTGAGCAGTTCTTC
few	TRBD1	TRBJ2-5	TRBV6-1	CASRTQGGQETQYF	TGTGCCAGCAGAACACAGGGGGGCCAAGAGACCCAGTACTTC
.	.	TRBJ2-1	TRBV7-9	CASSQRGNEQFF	TGTGCCAGCAGCCAAAGGGGCAATGAGCAGTTCTTC
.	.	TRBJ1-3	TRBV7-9	CASSPKSDSGNTIYF	TGTGCCAGCAGCCCCAAGAGTGACTCTGGAAACACCATATATTTT
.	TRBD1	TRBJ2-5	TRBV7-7	CATGGDRGSAQYF	TGTGCCACAGGGGGGGACAGGGGCTCGGCCCAGTACTTC
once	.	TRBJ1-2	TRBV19	CASSIGESNIWTVDGYTF	TGTGCCAGTAGTATAGGCGAAAGTAATATCTGGACAGTAGATGGCTACACCTTC
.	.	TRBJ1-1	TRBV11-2	CASSFQGAEAFF	TGTGCCAGCAGCTTTCAGGGTGCTGAAGCTTTCTTT
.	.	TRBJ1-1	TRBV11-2	CASSLVQLENTEAFF	TGTGCCAGCAGCTTAGTTCAATTAGAGAACACTGAAGCTTTCTTT
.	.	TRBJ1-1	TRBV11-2	CASSLDGSTEAFF	TGTGCCAGCAGCTTAGATGGTAGCACTGAAGCTTTCTTT
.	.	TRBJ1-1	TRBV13	CASRSGGTEAFF	TGTGCCAGCAGATCGGGTGGCACTGAAGCTTTCTTT
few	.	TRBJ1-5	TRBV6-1	CASVGVSVVQPQHF	TGTGCCAGCGTGGGAGTGAGTGTCGTCCAGCCCCAGCATTTT
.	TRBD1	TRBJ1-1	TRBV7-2	CASSSWTGSEAFF	TGTGCCAGCAGCTCGTGGACAGGCTCTGAAGCTTTCTTT
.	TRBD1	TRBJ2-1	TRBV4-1	CASSRSGGTGHNEQFF	TGCGCCAGCAGCCGATCGGGTGGGACAGGGCACAATGAGCAGTTCTTC
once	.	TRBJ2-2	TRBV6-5	CASSTQAGELFF	TGTGCCAGCAGTACTCAAGCCGGGGAGCTGTTTTTT
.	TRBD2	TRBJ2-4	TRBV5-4	CASSLSGAAKNIQYF	TGTGCCAGCAGTCTTAGCGGGGCGGCCAAAAACATTCAGTACTTC
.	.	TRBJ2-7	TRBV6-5	CASSRGRGEQYF	TGTGCCAGCAGCCGAGGGAGAGGCGAGCAGTACTTC
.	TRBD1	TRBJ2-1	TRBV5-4	CASSLDGTANEQFF	TGTGCCAGCAGCTTGGATGGGACAGCCAATGAGCAGTTCTTC
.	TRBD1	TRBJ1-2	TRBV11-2	CASSFRTGISGYTF	TGTGCCAGCAGCTTCCGGACAGGGATAAGCGGCTACACCTTC
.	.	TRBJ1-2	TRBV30	CAWSVQYYGYTF	TGTGCCTGGAGTGTACAGTACTATGGCTACACCTTC
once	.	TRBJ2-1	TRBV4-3	CASSRRIGGNEQFF	TGCGCCAGCAGCCGCCGGATAGGAGGCAATGAGCAGTTCTTC
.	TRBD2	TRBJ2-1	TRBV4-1	CASSHGHASGGAGNEQFF	TGCGCCAGCAGCCACGGACACGCTAGCGGGGGGGCCGGCAATGAGCAGTTCTTC
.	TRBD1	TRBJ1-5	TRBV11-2	CASSRLEGAGQPQHF	TGTGCCAGCAGCCGCCTTGAGGGGGCAGGTCAGCCCCAGCATTTT
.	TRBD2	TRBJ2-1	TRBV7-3	CASSSWGGGDNEQFF	TGTGCCAGCAGCTCTTGGGGCGGGGGAGACAATGAGCAGTTCTTC
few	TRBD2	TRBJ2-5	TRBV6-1	CASSTSGVETQYF	TGTGCCAGCAGTACTAGCGGGGTAGAGACCCAGTACTTC
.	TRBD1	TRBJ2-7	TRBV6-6	CASRGGASYEQYF	TGTGCCAGCAGAGGGGGCGCTTCCTACGAGCAGTACTTC
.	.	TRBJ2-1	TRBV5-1	CASSLIGGGRDNEQFF	TGCGCCAGCAGCCTTATAGGGGGGGGCCGGGACAATGAGCAGTTCTTC